Below are 27 T cell receptor beta chains sequenced from a single sample in a study of T cells in women clearing cervical HPV infection. Clones were read by immunoSEQ multiplex PCR, and TCRdb kept only the in-frame ones, dropping some. Recorded for this sample: some 20,000 clones. Sequencing input: blood buffy coat. The receptors originated from a woman aged 18 to 75 with a cervical HPV16 infection that either progressed to CIN3+ or cleared (not recorded which).

Remarks on this clone: The sequence runs out 3 residues before the end of the CDR3; the remainder is reconstructed from the germline J gene. The rearrangement joins TRBV18 to TRBJ2-1; 11 bases align to TRBD2. This CDR3 region has 17 residues. Trimming took 3 bases from V and 4 from J; bases not matched to a gene: 8. Germline values: CDR1 KGHSH, CDR2 LQKENI. The CDR3: CASSPSSGGAAYNEQFF. The part of the CDR3 DNA that was read is TGTGCCAGCTCACCCAGTAGCGGGGGGGCTGCGTACAATGAG.

To note about this clone: The observed sequence ends 3 residues before the CDR3 terminus, with the missing tail filled in from the germline J gene. V usage is TRBV19 and J usage is TRBJ1-2, with D maybe TRBD1 (5 bases). V gave up 3 bases and J gave up 4 bases, with 12 bases separating them. The CDR3 runs to 14 residues. The germline gives CDR1 LNHDA, CDR2 SQIVND (reference sequence). CDR3 DNA (partial): TGTGCCAGTAGTATCCGCGGGGGGACCTATGGC. Amino acid sequence: CASSIRGGTYG. The full CDR3 protein is CASSIRGGTYGYTF. The full variable domain, rest sourced from reference TRBV19 and TRBJ1-2, is DGGITQSPKYLFRKEGQNVTLSCEQNLNHDAMYWYRQDPGQGLRLIYYSQIVNDFQKGDIAEGYSVSREKKESFPLTVTSAQKNPTAFYLCASSIRGGTYGYTFGSGTRLTVV.

A note on this clone: The read stops 3 residues short of the end of the CDR3; the missing end is completed from the germline J gene. The rearrangement links TRBV7-6 to TRBJ2-4; 9 nucleotides agree with TRBD1. This CDR3 contains 14 residues. Germline values: CDR1 SGHVS, CDR2 FNYEAQ. CDR3 bases read: TGTGCCAGCAGCTCTACGGGACAGGGCGGTGGT. This encodes CASSSTGQGGG. The CDR3 in its entirety is CASSSTGQGGGQYF.

On this clone: The read comes to an end 3 residues before the CDR3 does, leaving the germline J gene to fill in the end. The chain joins TRBV19 to TRBJ2-1; TRBD2 matches 15 bases. The CDR3 spans 16 residues. The J segment lost 5 bases and the V segment lost 10 bases, leaving 9 bases of the junction unmatched. CDR1 is LNHDA and CDR2 is SQIVND in the germline V gene (reference sequence). CDR3 region: CATRTSGRAPNNEQFF. CDR3 DNA, as far as it was read: TGTGCCACAAGGACTAGCGGGAGGGCCCCCAACAATGAG.

A remark on this clone: Sequencing ends 3 residues short of the CDR3 end; the germline J gene provides the rest. This chain joins TRBV11-1 and TRBJ2-7, with 7 positions matching TRBD1. Germline loops: CDR1 SGHAT, CDR2 FQDESV (reference sequence). V shed 10 bases, J shed 6 bases, and the junction held 6 bases outside the gene matches. The CDR3 sequence is 11 residues long. CDR3 region: CATQQGSEQYF. The CDR3 bases that were read are TGTGCCACCCAACAGGGGTCCGAG. Full variable domain (outside the CDR3, taken from reference TRBV11-1 and TRBJ2-7): EAEVAQSPRYKITEKSQAVAFWCDPISGHATLYWYRQILGQGPELLVQFQDESVVDDSQLPKDRFSAERLKGVDSTLKIQPAELGDSAMYLCATQQGSEQYFGPGTRLTVT.

About this clone itself: The read halts 3 residues ahead of the CDR3 end, with the missing end drawn from the germline J gene. The chain uses TRBV4-2 and TRBJ1-6, with D hard to call. Trimming stripped 0 bases from V and 12 bases from J, with 24 bases between. The CDR3 has 18 residues. Germline V gene data show CDR1 as LGHNA and CDR2 as YNFKEQ. Incomplete CDR3 DNA: TGTGCCAGCAGCCAAGATAGGGCAGGTAGTTTTGGTATAGGACCC. Protein product: CASSQDRAGSFGIGP. The whole CDR3 protein reads CASSQDRAGSFGIGPLHF.

A note on this clone: The CDR3 goes on 3 residues after the read ends, and that part is filled in from the germline J gene. V is TRBV20-1 and J is TRBJ2-2, with no clear D. Per germline, CDR1 DFQATT and CDR2 SNEGSKA (reference sequence). This CDR3 region has 11 residues. Deletions cut 5 bases from V and 3 bases from J, with 4 bases between. Incomplete CDR3 DNA: TGCAGTGCTGAGGACACCGGGGAG. It translates to CSAEDTGE. From start to end, the CDR3 is CSAEDTGELFF.

Notes on this clone: The CDR3 end is not reached by the read, which stops 3 residues before it; the germline J gene fills it in. V and J are TRBV5-1 and TRBJ2-1; the match to TRBD2 covers 9 bases. CDR3 length equals 15 residues. Trimming removed 6 bases from V and 0 bases from J; junction bases left unmatched: 4. Looked up from germline, CDR1 is SGHRS and CDR2 is YFSETQ. The CDR3 bases that were read are TGCGCCAGCATCCTGCGGGGGGGCTCCTACAATGAG. This codes for CASILRGGSYNE. The CDR3 as a whole reads CASILRGGSYNEQFF.

A remark on this clone: The read ends 3 residues before the CDR3 terminus; that terminus is restored from the germline J gene. The V call is TRBV6-2 or TRBV6-3, the J call TRBJ1-1; TRBD1 is a possible D gene (5 bases). The CDR3 runs 15 residues. Trimming cost V 3 bases and J 2 bases, with 13 bases left between them. CDR1 is MNHEY and CDR2 is SVGEGT in the germline V gene. The CDR3 is CASSYSRDLNTEAFF. Incomplete CDR3 DNA: TGTGCCAGCAGTTATTCGCGGGACTTAAACACTGAA.

To note about this clone: The read stops 3 residues short of the end of the CDR3; the missing end is completed from the germline J gene. The chain carries TRBV20-1 and TRBJ1-2; 8 bases fit TRBD1. The junction had 8 bases not matched to a gene; V was cut back by 4 bases and J by 4 bases. This CDR3 has 14 amino acids. Germline values: CDR1 DFQATT, CDR2 SNEGSKA (reference sequence). Partial CDR3 DNA: TGCAGTGCTACGTCTTCAGGGGGCAGCTATGGC. Its translation is CSATSSGGSYG. The whole CDR3 sequence is CSATSSGGSYGYTF.

Comment on this clone: The observed sequence ends 3 residues before the CDR3 terminus, with the missing tail filled in from the germline J gene. V gene TRBV20-1 combines with J gene TRBJ2-3; 11 nucleotides agree with TRBD2. Trimming cost V 4 bases and J 0 bases; bases outside gene matches: 6. Germline V gene data show CDR1 as DFQATT and CDR2 as SNEGSKA (reference sequence). CDR3 length: 16 residues. The sequenced CDR3 bases are TGCAGTGCTACCGGGACTAGCGGAACTAGCACAGATACG. This gives the protein CSATGTSGTSTDT. The full CDR3 sequence reads CSATGTSGTSTDTQYF.

In regard to this clone: Read coverage stops 3 residues before the CDR3 terminus; the germline J gene supplies the remainder. The V gene is TRBV12-3 or TRBV12-4, the J gene TRBJ2-5, with D perhaps TRBD2 (5 bases). Trimming removed 3 bases at V and 5 bases at J, with 10 bases between. CDR3 size: 13 residues. The chain's CDR3 is CASSLEAGETQYF. Incomplete CDR3 DNA: TGTGCCAGCAGTTTGGAGGCCGGGGAGACC.

As regards this clone: Read data end 3 residues before the CDR3 end; the end is taken from the germline J gene. The chain links TRBV28 to TRBJ2-2; D gene uncertain. Germline loops: CDR1 MDHEN, CDR2 SYDVKM. V was cut by 0 bases and J by 4 bases, with 9 bases left in between. This CDR3 has 15 residues. The CDR3 bases that were read are TGTGCCAGCAGTTTATGGGCAGAAAGCACCGGGGAG. Translation: CASSLWAESTGE. The CDR3 as a whole reads CASSLWAESTGELFF.

A remark on this clone: The sequence runs out 3 residues before the end of the CDR3; the remainder is reconstructed from the germline J gene. The J gene is TRBJ1-5, the V gene TRBV28; 7 positions agree with TRBD1. The CDR3 covers 18 residues. Germline trimming cut 7 bases from V and 0 bases from J; bases unmatched to any gene: 15. CDR1 is MDHEN, CDR2 SYDVKM, per germline. The sequenced part of the CDR3 DNA is TGTGCCAGCACCTCCCCGGGGACAGACAGATATAGCAATCAGCCC. The encoded protein is CASTSPGTDRYSNQP. The whole CDR3 sequence reads CASTSPGTDRYSNQPQHF.

For this clone: The CDR3 end lies 3 residues beyond the end of the read and is filled in from the germline J gene. J is TRBJ2-7 and V is TRBV20-1, with a possible D match to TRBD1 (5 bases). CDR1 is DFQATT and CDR2 is SNEGSKA in the germline V gene (reference sequence). This CDR3 spans 13 amino acids. Trimming took off 0 bases at V and 4 bases at J, with 10 bases between the two ends. The DNA read from the CDR3 is TGCAGTGCTAGAGACGACAGCAAATACGAG. It yields the protein CSARDDSKYE. The complete CDR3 sequence is CSARDDSKYEQYF.

A remark on this clone: The sequence runs out 3 residues before the end of the CDR3; the remainder is reconstructed from the germline J gene. The chain joins TRBV5-1 to TRBJ1-6; D may be TRBD1 (6 bases). CDR1 is SGHRS and CDR2 is YFSETQ in the germline V gene. Between the trimmed V and J ends, which lost 5 bases and 0 bases, there was a span of 9 bases. The CDR3 is made up of 15 amino acids. The part of the CDR3 DNA that was read is TGCGCCAGCAGGCCGGACAGCTCCTATAATTCACCC. Its protein product is CASRPDSSYNSP. The whole CDR3 region reads CASRPDSSYNSPLHF.

In the case of this clone: The read stops 3 residues short of the end of the CDR3; the missing end is completed from the germline J gene. The J gene is TRBJ2-5, the V gene TRBV20-1; tentatively, D is TRBD1 (5 bases). Germline CDR1 and CDR2: DFQATT and SNEGSKA (reference sequence). The CDR3 totals 15 residues. V was clipped by 2 bases and J by 2 bases, with 15 bases between them. The part of the CDR3 DNA that was read is TGCAGTGCTAGATCCGGGCAGGGAACTCAAGAGACC. It encodes CSARSGQGTQET. The full CDR3 reads CSARSGQGTQETQYF.

Comment on this clone: The DNA ends 3 residues before the CDR3 does, and the rest of the CDR3 is filled in from the germline J gene. This rearrangement joins TRBV5-6 to TRBJ1-2; no reliable D call. V gave up 4 bases and J gave up 5 bases, with 15 bases separating them. The length of the CDR3 is 14 residues. Germline assignment: CDR1 SGHDT and CDR2 YYEEEE. CDR3 DNA, as far as it was read: TGTGCCAGCAGCCCTCGGGTTAAGCCATATGGC. This translates into CASSPRVKPYG. The CDR3, in full, reads CASSPRVKPYGYTF.

The CDR3 DNA, read in part, is TGTGCCTGGAGTAGGGGGAGCTCCTACAATGAG. It translates to CAWSRGSSYNE. The full CDR3 sequence reads CAWSRGSSYNEQFF. This chain joins TRBV30 and TRBJ2-1; possibly TRBD1 for D (6 bases). With the read ending 3 residues before the CDR3 end, the germline J gene is used to fill in that end. This CDR3 is built from 14 residues. Trimming left V 2 bases short and J 0 bases short, with 8 bases between. Germline CDR1 GTSNPN, CDR2 SVGIG (reference sequence).

As concerns this clone: The CDR3 end falls 3 residues outside the read, so it is completed with the germline J gene. The rearrangement joins TRBV18 to TRBJ2-1, with a weak D call TRBD1 (6 bases). Trimming shortened V by 3 bases and J by 6 bases, and 9 bases separated the two germline ends. The CDR3 consists of 13 residues. The germline V gene encodes CDR1 KGHSH and CDR2 LQKENI. The CDR3 reads CASSPTGLNEQFF. The CDR3 DNA, read in part, is TGTGCCAGCTCACCTACAGGGCTCAATGAG.

This clone is deemed large by its frequency. CDR3: CASSETGGGGLGANVLTF. The CDR3 bases that were read are TGTGCCAGCAGCGAAACGGGAGGGGGCGGACTTGGGGCCAACGTC. The V and J genes are TRBV6-1 and TRBJ2-6, with D possibly TRBD2 on 8 matching bases. The read gets to within 3 residues of the CDR3 end, and the germline J gene fills in the rest. Looked up from germline, CDR1 is MNHNS and CDR2 is SASEGT. The CDR3 contains 18 residues. Deletions cut 6 bases from V and 3 bases from J, with 21 bases between.

Worth noting for this clone: The read finishes 3 residues shy of the CDR3 end, and the germline J gene is used to complete it. J is TRBJ2-7 and V is TRBV4-1, with TRBD2 matching over 8 bases. This CDR3 spans 15 amino acids. V was pared by 4 bases and J by 0 bases, with 5 bases of the junction left unmatched. Germline loops: CDR1 MGHRA, CDR2 YSYEKL. Partial CDR3 DNA: TGCGCCAGCAGCCGGGCGGGGGGCTCCTCCTACGAG. It yields the protein CASSRAGGSSYE. In full, the CDR3 is CASSRAGGSSYEQYF.

Comment on this clone: With the read ending 3 residues before the CDR3 end, the germline J gene is used to fill in that end. The chain joins TRBV7-2 to TRBJ1-2, with TRBD1 as a possible D gene (5 bases). The CDR3 runs 15 residues. The germline V gene encodes CDR1 SGHTA and CDR2 FQGNSA. The sequenced part of the CDR3 DNA is TGTGCCAGCAGCCGCACTAGCGGGGGTTCCTACGAC. Amino acids: CASSRTSGGSYD. The complete CDR3 protein is CASSRTSGGSYDYTF.

CDR3 sequence reads: CASSPRTGSSNQPQHF. CDR3 bases read: TGTGCCAGCTCACCAAGAACAGGGTCTAGCAATCAGCCC. The V and J genes are TRBV18 and TRBJ1-5; tentatively, D is TRBD1 (6 bases). Read coverage stops 3 residues before the CDR3 terminus; the germline J gene supplies the remainder. The CDR3 spans 16 residues. Germline CDR1 reads KGHSH; CDR2 reads LQKENI. Trimming stripped 2 bases from V and 0 bases from J, with 11 bases between.

Note on this clone: The read gets to within 3 residues of the CDR3 end, and the germline J gene fills in the rest. The V call is TRBV12-3 or TRBV12-4, the J call TRBJ2-5, with 11 bases that match TRBD2. Trimming removed 6 bases from V and 4 bases from J; junction bases left unmatched: 13. CDR3 size: 17 residues. CDR3 protein: CASSTKLAGGHPETQYF. The part of the CDR3 DNA that was read is TGTGCCAGCAGCACAAAATTAGCGGGGGGGCATCCAGAGACC.

On this clone: Read data end 3 residues before the CDR3 end; the end is taken from the germline J gene. This chain uses TRBV7-3 with TRBJ1-2; the match to TRBD1 covers 7 bases. The trim removed 5 bases at V and 7 bases at J, leaving 7 bases unmatched. This CDR3 is built from 13 residues. The germline V gene encodes CDR1 SGHTA and CDR2 FQGTGA. The CDR3 bases that were read are TGTGCCAGCAGCGCCGGTCAGGGGGGTGGC. Encoded protein: CASSAGQGGG. The full CDR3 is CASSAGQGGGYTF.

Notes on this clone: The sequence runs out 3 residues before the end of the CDR3; the remainder is reconstructed from the germline J gene. The genes are TRBV7-8 and TRBJ1-1; 7 bases are shared with TRBD1. Per the germline V gene, CDR1 is SGHVS and CDR2 is FQNEAQ. The ends lost 7 bases at V and 0 bases at J; junction bases unmatched: 14. The CDR3 length is 17 residues. Incomplete CDR3 DNA: TGTGCCAGCAACCAAGTTGACAGGGCAAGATTGAACACTGAA. As protein: CASNQVDRARLNTE. The CDR3 in its entirety is CASNQVDRARLNTEAFF. The full variable domain, with the rest looked up from reference TRBV7-8 and TRBJ1-1, is GAGVSQSPRYKVAKRGQDVALRCDPISGHVSLFWYQQALGQGPEFLTYFQNEAQLDKSGLPSDRFFAERPEGSVSTLKIQRTQQEDSAVYLCASNQVDRARLNTEAFFGQGTRLTVV.